Listed below are T cell receptor beta chains from one sample, sequenced in a study of OX40 agonist ivuxolimab in advanced cancers. Only in-frame clones appear in the TCRdb table, and some are missing; sequencing was by immunoSEQ multiplex PCR. The sample consists of tens of thousands of clones, over 85% of them appearing once. Specimen: CD4+ or CD8+ T cells sorted from blood, collected in a trial of the OX40 agonist ivuxolimab. The source is an adult with an advanced solid tumor such as melanoma, head and neck, liver or kidney cancer. The CDR3 runs from the conserved cysteine through the conserved F or W.

V,CDR3
TRBV27,CASSLTVPGQSSYEQYF
TRBV15,CATSTLGKGGSYEQYF
TRBV27,CASSLLGGNGKLFF
TRBV12-5,CASVRTNTGELFF
TRBV28,CASSHPDRVWGGELFF
TRBV4-3,CASSQDRGLGPGYYEQYF
TRBV29-1,CSVEGGASGRWDTQYF
TRBV11-2,CASSTWPPSGRNTEAFF
TRBV27,CASTITSGMYNEQFF
TRBV6-5,CASISTQNTEAFF
TRBV5-4,CASTKMTSYEQFF
TRBV4-1,CASSQEGRGRPQHF
TRBV18,CASRAGESYEQYF
TRBV5-5,CASSQTITGESTDTQYF
TRBV6-1,CASSGMRTEAFF
TRBV19,CASSIQGSNTEAFF
TRBV7-2,CASSSPGLRGDEQFF
TRBV28,CASTSPMDRGGGYEQYF
TRBV7-6,CASSLGGNYNEQFF
TRBV29-1,CSVPTVVGGHNEQFF
TRBV19,CASSMTGGPPYEQYF
TRBV27,CASRPGLSYEQFF
TRBV6-1,CASTGTEQETQYF
TRBV27,CASSPSEGLTDTQYF
TRBV27,CASKFRDSRSADTQYF
TRBV5-1,CASSLGDATNEKLFF
TRBV18,CASSPISLVERLSGANVLTF
TRBV25-1,CASTVSRGVNTGELFF
TRBV11-2,CASSSGTGPYEQYF
TRBV9,CASSANGAGELFF
TRBV2,CASSDLRTDSYTEAFF
TRBV30,CAWSVSPDNEQFF
TRBV19,CASSPDRWDTEAFF
TRBV4-1,CASSQEGLGGFTEAFF
TRBV5-4,CASSHRTVNYGYTF
TRBV15,CATSSNRDISYEQYF
TRBV5-1,CASSLAFGLGAKHNYEQYF
TRBV29-1,CSVVGLAPEHYEQYF
TRBV5-1,CASSFGGNQETQYF